The clone carrying this T cell receptor beta chain was detected a few times. Its antigen is not identified. Reverse transcription of all isolated RNA meant that expressed TCRB transcripts were sequenced. The repertoire was sequenced with immunoSEQ multiplex PCR; TCRdb's copy has only in-frame clones and lacks some. The repertoire consists of roughly 220,000 clones, with approximately 16% occurring once and the leading ten covering approximately 0.087%. The CDR3 covers 15 residues. V was clipped by 5 bases and J by 7 bases, with 18 bases between them. Per germline, CDR1 SGHTA and CDR2 FQGNSA. CD4+ cells of the naive, central memory, regulatory and stem cell-like memory types were sorted via CD45RO/CCR7/CD25/CD127/CD95/CD27. This record comes from a study of beta chain features in type 1 diabetes. Study-level points and caveats: Shorter TCRB CDR3s, moderately but significantly so, marked every one of the four CD4+ subsets in Type 1 diabetes patients.

This chain connects TRBV7-2 to TRBJ1-5, with D tentatively TRBD1 (5 bases). Sequencing was performed on naive CD4+ T cells from blood. The clonotype comes from a man in his thirties or forties with type 1 diabetes. This CDR3 is CASSPFFMGGQPQHF. The CDR3 region has the DNA TGTGCCAGCAGCCCCTTTTTTATGGGGGGACAGCCCCAGCATTTT.